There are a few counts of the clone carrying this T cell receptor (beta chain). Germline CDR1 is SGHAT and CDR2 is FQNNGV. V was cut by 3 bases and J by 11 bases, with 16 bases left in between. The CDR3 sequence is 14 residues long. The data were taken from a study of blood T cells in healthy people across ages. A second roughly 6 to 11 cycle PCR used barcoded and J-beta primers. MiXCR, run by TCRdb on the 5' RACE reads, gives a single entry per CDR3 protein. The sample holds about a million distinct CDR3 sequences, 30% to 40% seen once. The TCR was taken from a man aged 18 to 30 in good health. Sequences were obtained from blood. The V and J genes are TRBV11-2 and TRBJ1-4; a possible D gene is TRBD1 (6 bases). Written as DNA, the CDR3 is TGTGCCAGCAGCTTTGGGGGCACCGTGTATAAACTGTTTTTT. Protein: CASSFGGTVYKLFF. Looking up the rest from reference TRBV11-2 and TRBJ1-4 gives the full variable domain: EAGVAQSPRYKIIEKRQSVAFWCNPISGHATLYWYQQILGQGPKLLIQFQNNGVVDDSQLPKDRFSAERLKGVDSTLKIQPAKLEDSAVYLCASSFGGTVYKLFFGSGTQLSVL.